These 22 T cell receptor beta chains originate from one sample sequenced in a study of somatic mutations in cytotoxic T cells in rheumatoid arthritis. Some clones are missing from TCRdb's copy, which holds only in-frame ones; the method was immunoSEQ multiplex PCR. The data hold some 11,000 clones, with roughly four fifths observed a single time. Sample: CD8+ T cells sorted from blood. Receptors originate from a woman aged 55-70 years with rheumatoid arthritis.

CDR3 protein: CAWSVGQGLGNTIYF. In nucleotides, the CDR3 is TGTGCCTGGAGTGTGGGTCAGGGACTAGGAAACACCATATATTTT. This rearrangement joins TRBV30 to TRBJ1-3; possible D gene TRBD1, 5 bases. Germline CDR1 reads GTSNPN; CDR2 reads SVGIG (reference sequence). This CDR3 is 15 amino acids long. The V end lost 0 bases, the J end lost 4 bases, and 13 bases lay between the germline ends. Combining the CDR3 with reference TRBV30 and TRBJ1-3 gives the whole variable domain SQTIHQWPATLVQPVGSPLSLECTVEGTSNPNLYWYRQAAGRGLQLLFYSVGIGQISSEVPQNLSASRPQDRQFILSSKKLLLSDSGFYLCAWSVGQGLGNTIYFGEGSWLTVV.

The V and J genes are TRBV6-1 and TRBJ2-3; TRBD2 matches 7 bases. CDR3 length equals 18 residues. In germline, CDR1 is MNHNS, CDR2 SASEGT. Germline trimming cut 4 bases from V and 5 bases from J; bases unmatched to any gene: 18. CDR3 nucleotides: TGTGCCAGCAGTGGGCGGGGAGGGCCGAGTGGATGGGAAGATACGCAGTATTTT. It is translated as CASSGRGGPSGWEDTQYF.

This sequence joins TRBV11-2 and TRBJ2-7; TRBD2 matches 7 bases. The V segment lost 4 bases and the J segment 0 bases; nucleotides outside the gene matches: 9. The CDR3 length is 16 residues. Germline V gene data show CDR1 as SGHAT and CDR2 as FQNNGV. The CDR3 region is CASSYEPAGYSYEQYF. CDR3 DNA: TGTGCCAGCAGCTACGAACCAGCGGGGTACTCCTACGAGCAGTACTTC.

The genes are TRBV5-4 and TRBJ2-1; 8 bases fit TRBD2. This CDR3 is 12 amino acids long. Germline lookup yields CDR1 SGHNT and CDR2 YYREEE (reference sequence). Trimming at V came to 2 bases and at J to 9 bases, leaving 1 base not matched to a gene. For the CDR3, the DNA is TGTGCCAGCAGCTTTGCGGGAGGTGAGCAGTTCTTC. Translation: CASSFAGGEQFF.

This clone has a single count. The CDR3 coding sequence is TGTGCCAGCAGCGTTGGGTTCGCGGGCGGTGGAAACACCATATATTTT. Translating gives CASSVGFAGGGNTIYF. J is TRBJ1-3 and V is TRBV9; D is uncertain. Germline CDR1 reads SGDLS; CDR2 reads YYNGEE. Trimming left V 2 bases short and J 3 bases short, with 15 bases between. The CDR3 is 16 amino acids.

The J gene is TRBJ1-3, the V gene TRBV4-1; no clear D gene. Trimming left V 0 bases short and J 8 bases short, with 11 bases between. Germline V CDR1 and CDR2: MGHRA, YSYEKL. The CDR3 extends over 14 amino acids. The CDR3 DNA reads as TGCGCCAGCAGCCAAGAAGGAGGGTGGGACACCATATATTTT. Protein product: CASSQEGGWDTIYF.

This clone was seen only once. V usage is TRBV7-9 and J usage is TRBJ2-3; no clear D gene. CDR1 is SEHNR and CDR2 is FQNEAQ in the germline V gene (reference sequence). CDR3 size: 14 residues. V was trimmed by 6 bases and J by 4 bases, leaving 14 bases between them. The CDR3 sequence: CASSLSNPADTQYF. The CDR3 DNA reads TGTGCCAGCAGTCTCTCGAACCCAGCAGATACGCAGTATTTT.

This clone was observed a few times. V usage is TRBV10-2 and J usage is TRBJ2-7; D call uncertain. The V gene lost 4 bases and the J gene lost 4 bases, with 11 bases spanning the gap. CDR3 length: 13 residues. CDR1 and CDR2 from the germline V gene are WSHSY and SAAADI. The CDR3 sequence is CASSVGTIYEQYF. In nucleotides, the CDR3 is TGCGCCAGCAGTGTGGGCACAATTTACGAGCAGTACTTC.

This rearrangement joins TRBV5-1 to TRBJ2-7; the match to TRBD2 covers 11 bases. V was pared by 3 bases and J by 5 bases, with 7 bases of the junction left unmatched. Germline CDR1 is SGHRS and CDR2 is YFSETQ. This CDR3 is built from 15 residues. The CDR3 here is CASSWVAGGPNEQYF. CDR3 nucleotide sequence: TGCGCCAGCAGCTGGGTAGCGGGAGGGCCGAACGAGCAGTACTTC.

The chain couples TRBV28 to TRBJ2-3; TRBD2 aligns across 7 bases. Germline trimming cut 3 bases from V and 8 bases from J; bases unmatched to any gene: 8. From germline, CDR1 is MDHEN and CDR2 SYDVKM. CDR3 length: 14 residues. The CDR3 is CASSLGEGLGTQYF. CDR3 in DNA: TGTGCCAGCAGTTTGGGGGAGGGCCTGGGTACGCAGTATTTT. Full variable domain (outside the CDR3, taken from reference TRBV28 and TRBJ2-3): DVKVTQSSRYLVKRTGEKVFLECVQDMDHENMFWYRQDPGLGLRLIYFSYDVKMKEKGDIPEGYSVSREKKERFSLILESASTNQTSMYLCASSLGEGLGTQYFGPGTRLTVL.

The chain carries TRBV7-9 and TRBJ1-2; 7 nucleotides match TRBD1. This CDR3 comprises 14 residues. V gave up 5 bases and J gave up 2 bases; unmatched junction bases: 5. The V gene's germline CDR1 is SEHNR and CDR2 FQNEAQ (reference sequence). For the CDR3, the DNA is TGTGCCAGCAGCCAATTGACAGGGAACTATGGCTACACCTTC. It codes for CASSQLTGNYGYTF.

As to this clone: An end of the junction does not agree with germline; a read error may underlie this. The V gene is TRBV28, the J gene TRBJ2-1; 7 bases line up with TRBD2. Germline V gene lookup returns CDR1 MDHEN and CDR2 SYDVKM. CDR3 length: 17 amino acids. CDR3 bases: TGTGCCAGCAGTTTCCCCCTGGGCGCGGGAGTTGATAATGAGCAGCTCTTC. Translation gives CASSFPLGAGVDNEQLF.

The gene calls are TRBV29-1 and TRBJ2-2; tentatively, D is TRBD2 (5 bases). This CDR3 is built from 15 residues. Between the trimmed V and J ends, which lost 0 bases and 8 bases, there was a span of 16 bases. Germline loops: CDR1 SQVTM, CDR2 ANQGSEA. The CDR3 nucleotides read TGCAGCGTTGAAGAGGGGTTGAGAGGGCTGGGGGAGCTGTTTTTT. Amino acid sequence: CSVEEGLRGLGELFF.

Written as DNA, the CDR3 is TGCGCCAGCAGCGCTAGGGCGGGGAACACTGAAGCTTTCTTT. Translating it yields CASSARAGNTEAFF. J is TRBJ1-1 and V is TRBV5-1; D not certain. Trimming removed 4 bases at V and 1 base at J, with 11 bases between. This CDR3 has 14 residues. From germline, CDR1 is SGHRS and CDR2 YFSETQ.

The chain carries TRBV5-4 and TRBJ2-1, with 14 bases lining up with TRBD2. V lost 4 bases and J lost 6; bases outside the gene matches: 3. The CDR3 runs 15 residues. Looked up from germline, CDR1 is SGHNT and CDR2 is YYREEE (reference sequence). The CDR3: CASSPGTSGSNEQFF. The DNA for the CDR3 is TGTGCCAGCAGCCCCGGGACTAGCGGGAGCAATGAGCAGTTCTTC. Full variable domain (remainder filled in from reference TRBV5-4 and TRBJ2-1): ETGVTQSPTHLIKTRGQQVTLRCSSQSGHNTVSWYQQALGQGPQFIFQYYREEENGRGNFPPRFSGLQFPNYSSELNVNALELDDSALYLCASSPGTSGSNEQFFGPGTRLTVL.

The V call is TRBV9, the J call TRBJ2-7; 9 bases are a match to TRBD2. From germline, CDR1 is SGDLS and CDR2 YYNGEE. The CDR3 consists of 16 residues. With V trimmed by 0 bases and J by 0 bases, 4 bases remained unmatched. The CDR3 region is CASSVGSGSRSYEQYF. CDR3 sequence (DNA): TGTGCCAGCAGCGTAGGTAGCGGGAGCCGCTCCTACGAGCAGTACTTC. The full variable domain, its missing parts supplied by reference TRBV9 and TRBJ2-7, is DSGVTQTPKHLITATGQRVTLRCSPRSGDLSVYWYQQSLDQGLQFLIQYYNGEERAKGNILERFSAQQFPDLHSELNLSSLELGDSALYFCASSVGSGSRSYEQYFGPGTRLTVT.

The chain joins TRBV11-2 to TRBJ1-1; D unclear. The CDR3 has 15 residues. Germline values: CDR1 SGHAT, CDR2 FQNNGV. V lost 1 base to trimming and J lost 0 bases, with 9 bases between them. The CDR3 bases are TGTGCCAGCAGCTTAGGAGTCCCCATGAACACTGAAGCTTTCTTT. It yields the protein CASSLGVPMNTEAFF.

The chain couples TRBV5-5 to TRBJ2-7; 10 nucleotides match TRBD1. There are 14 residues in the CDR3. Trimming at V came to 3 bases and at J to 1 base, leaving 1 base not matched to a gene. The germline V gene has CDR1 SGHKS and CDR2 YYEKEE (reference sequence). CDR3 DNA sequence: TGTGCCAGCAGCTGGGGACAGGGGTCCTACGAGCAGTACTTC. This encodes CASSWGQGSYEQYF.

This rearrangement joins TRBV5-1 to TRBJ2-1, with 12 bases aligning to TRBD2. The J segment lost 10 bases and the V segment lost 4 bases, leaving 6 bases of the junction unmatched. CDR3 length: 14 amino acids. Germline assignment: CDR1 SGHRS and CDR2 YFSETQ. The CDR3 nucleotides are TGCGCCAGCAGCGTGGGACTAGCGGGTGGCGAGCAGTTCTTC. Encoded protein: CASSVGLAGGEQFF.

V gene TRBV6-5 combines with J gene TRBJ2-1; possibly TRBD1 for D (6 bases). V was trimmed by 5 bases and J by 12 bases, leaving 20 bases between them. The CDR3 spans 14 residues. Germline CDR1 MNHEY, CDR2 SVGAGI. This CDR3 reads CASSPQGLWVRQFF. In nucleotides, the CDR3 is TGTGCCAGCAGTCCCCAGGGGCTATGGGTGAGGCAGTTCTTC.

The genes are TRBV19 and TRBJ1-5; D gene ambiguous. In germline, CDR1 is LNHDA, CDR2 SQIVND (reference sequence). CDR3 size: 15 residues. The V end lost 4 bases, the J end lost 3 bases, and 13 bases lay between the germline ends. The CDR3 DNA sequence: TGTGCCAGTAGTAGCCCCAGCGGTCACAATCAGCCCCAGCATTTT. It translates to CASSSPSGHNQPQHF.

This clone has a handful of counts. The V call is TRBV6-5, the J call TRBJ1-5, with D uncertain. The CDR3 has 14 residues. Germline CDR1 and CDR2: MNHEY and SVGAGI. V was clipped by 0 bases and J by 3 bases, with 6 bases between them. The CDR3 nucleotides read TGTGCCAGCAGTTACTCCGCAGACAATCAGCCCCAGCATTTT. Amino acid sequence: CASSYSADNQPQHF.